The present T cell receptor (beta chain) was sequenced within a study of CD8 T cells in Susac syndrome. The CDR3 consists of 18 residues. CDR1 SGHTA and CDR2 FQGNSA come from the germline V gene. V was trimmed by 5 bases and J by 2 bases, leaving 22 bases between them. Reverse transcription of roughly 0.45 to 1 ug RNA was performed with random hexamers. TCRdb independently ran MiXCR on the immunoSEQ multiplex PCR reads; one entry per CDR3 protein. The table lists some 120,000 distinct CDR3 sequences, around 94% of them singletons, with roughly 0.087% in the top ten. The sequence was collected from a human donor in good health. This rearrangement joins TRBV7-2 to TRBJ2-1; D is possibly TRBD2 (6 bases). Sequenced: CD4+ T cells from PBMCs. In nucleotides, the CDR3 is TGTGCCAGCAGCCACCCGAGTGGGCGGAGGGTGCCCTACAATGAGCAGTTCTTC. Protein product: CASSHPSGRRVPYNEQFF.